The sequence of this T cell receptor beta chain was determined in a study of blood T cell repertoires in COVID-19. Study summary: COVID-19 samples, acute and convalescent, were from the United States, Italy and Spain. Nucleic acid was either cDNA or gDNA, and it came from T cells, B-cell-depleted T cells, or PBMCs.

This clone appeared once. This CDR3 comprises 16 residues. After removal of 3 bases from V and 1 base from J, the junction contained 0 bases not matched to a gene. Per germline, CDR1 SGHVS and CDR2 FQNEAQ. Some clones are missing from TCRdb's copy, which holds only in-frame ones; the method was immunoSEQ multiplex PCR. This table holds 250,000 to 350,000 clones, about 82% found once. J is TRBJ2-1 and V is TRBV7-8, with 13 positions matching TRBD2. The sequenced sample was peripheral blood. The receptor's source is a woman aged 50 to 60 with acute or convalescent COVID-19. The DNA for the CDR3 is TGTGCCAGCAGCTTGACTAGCGGGAGGTCCTACAATGAGCAGTTCTTC. This encodes CASSLTSGRSYNEQFF.